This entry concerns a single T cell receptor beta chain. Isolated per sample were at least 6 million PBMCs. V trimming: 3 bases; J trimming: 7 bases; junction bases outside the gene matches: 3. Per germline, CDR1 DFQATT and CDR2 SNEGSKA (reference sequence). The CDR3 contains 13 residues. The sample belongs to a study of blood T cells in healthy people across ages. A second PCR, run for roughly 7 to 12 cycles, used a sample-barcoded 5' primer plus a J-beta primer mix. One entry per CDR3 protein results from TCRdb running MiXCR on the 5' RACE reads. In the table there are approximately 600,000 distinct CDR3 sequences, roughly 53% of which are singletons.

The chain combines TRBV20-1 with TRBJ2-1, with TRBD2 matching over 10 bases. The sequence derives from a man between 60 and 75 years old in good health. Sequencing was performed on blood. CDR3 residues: CSARGLALNEQFF. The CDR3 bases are TGCAGTGCTAGGGGACTAGCGTTGAATGAGCAGTTCTTC.